A selection of T cell receptor beta chains follows, all from one sample in a study of blood T cells in healthy people across ages. One entry per CDR3 protein results from TCRdb running MiXCR on the 5' RACE reads. The table lists hundreds of thousands of distinct CDR3 sequences, around 43% of them singletons. Sequencing used blood. The receptor set was obtained from a man at least 80 years old in good health. Both conserved end residues are part of each CDR3. D genes are given only for firm matches.

d_gene	j_gene	v_gene	len	CDR3aa
NA	TRBJ1-5	TRBV6-1	15	CASSDQGAGNQPQHF
NA	TRBJ2-7	TRBV7-2	14	CACSLPGVPYEQYF
TRBD1	TRBJ2-3	TRBV27	13	CASRGQGLDTQYF
TRBD2	TRBJ2-5	TRBV20-1	15	CSAQTTAGGYETQYF
TRBD1	TRBJ1-2	TRBV7-9	14	CASSLGTGTLGYTF
TRBD1	TRBJ1-1	TRBV6-2/TRBV6-3	15	CASRTTGGLDTEAFF
NA	TRBJ2-7	TRBV4-1	16	CASSQETGLSSYEQYF
TRBD1	TRBJ2-3	TRBV29-1	13	CSVGGQYTDTQYF
NA	TRBJ2-3	TRBV2	14	CASSVEPAADTQYF
NA	TRBJ2-7	TRBV18	14	CASSRGAAIYEQYF
NA	TRBJ1-4	TRBV25-1	12	CASSPEGEKLFF
TRBD1	TRBJ2-7	TRBV20-1	14	CSATTGTGDHEQYF
TRBD1	TRBJ2-2	TRBV24-1	16	CATSDWGQGNTGELFF
NA	TRBJ1-5	TRBV12-3/TRBV12-4	14	CASSRRNSNQPQHF
NA	TRBJ2-5	TRBV20-1	14	CSARVPGPIETQYF
TRBD1	TRBJ2-5	TRBV3-1	15	CASSQEFRTGETQYF
NA	TRBJ1-6	TRBV20-1	14	CSARDQGPQGTLHF
NA	TRBJ2-4	TRBV20-1	15	CSARDGTGPKNIQYF
NA	TRBJ2-1	TRBV7-2	16	CASSLQPLYSYNEQFF
TRBD1	TRBJ2-3	TRBV6-6	15	CASRYTGTEGHTQYF
NA	TRBJ2-2	TRBV5-1	17	CASSLASQGSNTGELFF